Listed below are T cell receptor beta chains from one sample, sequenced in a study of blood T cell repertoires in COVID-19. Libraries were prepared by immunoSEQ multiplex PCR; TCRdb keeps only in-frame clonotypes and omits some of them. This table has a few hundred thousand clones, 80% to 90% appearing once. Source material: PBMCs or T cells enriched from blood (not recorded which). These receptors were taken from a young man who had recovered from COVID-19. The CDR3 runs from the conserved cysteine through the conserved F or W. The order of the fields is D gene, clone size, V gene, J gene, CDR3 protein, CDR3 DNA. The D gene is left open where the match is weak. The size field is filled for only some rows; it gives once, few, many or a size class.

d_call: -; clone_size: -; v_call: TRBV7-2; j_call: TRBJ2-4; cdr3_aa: CASSLDGPAGGIQYF; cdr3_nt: TGTGCCAGCAGCTTAGACGGACCAGCCGGGGGCATTCAGTACTTC
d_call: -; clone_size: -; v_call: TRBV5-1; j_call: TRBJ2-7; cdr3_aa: CASSETNQGSEQYF; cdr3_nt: TGCGCCAGCAGCGAAACAAACCAGGGAAGCGAGCAGTACTTC
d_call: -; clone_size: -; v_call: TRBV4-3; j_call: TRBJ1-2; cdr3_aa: CASSQDRGYGYTF; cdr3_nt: TGCGCCAGCAGCCAAGATAGGGGGTATGGCTACACCTTC
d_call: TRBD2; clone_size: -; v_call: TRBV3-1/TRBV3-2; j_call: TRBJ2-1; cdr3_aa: CASSPPTSGGVNEQFF; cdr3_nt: TGTGCCAGCAGCCCTCCGACTAGCGGGGGGGTGAATGAGCAGTTCTTC
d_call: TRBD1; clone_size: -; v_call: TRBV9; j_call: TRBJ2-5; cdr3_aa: CASSTGQGAKETQYF; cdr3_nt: TGTGCCAGCAGCACCGGACAGGGGGCGAAAGAGACCCAGTACTTC
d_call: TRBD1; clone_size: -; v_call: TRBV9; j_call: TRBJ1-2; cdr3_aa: CASSVGDRGVYGYTF; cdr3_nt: TGTGCCAGCAGCGTAGGGGACAGGGGGGTCTATGGCTACACCTTC
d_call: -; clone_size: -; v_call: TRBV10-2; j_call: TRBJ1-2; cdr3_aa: CASSSGVPKDGYTF; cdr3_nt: TGCGCCAGCAGCTCAGGGGTTCCCAAAGATGGCTACACCTTC
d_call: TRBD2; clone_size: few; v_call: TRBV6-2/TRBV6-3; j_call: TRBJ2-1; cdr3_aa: CASSYIGLARGEQFF; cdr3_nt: TGTGCCAGCAGTTATATTGGACTAGCGCGTGGTGAGCAGTTCTTC
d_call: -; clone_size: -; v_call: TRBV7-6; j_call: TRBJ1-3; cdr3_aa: CASSSTSSGNTIYF; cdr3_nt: TGTGCCAGCAGCTCCACATCGTCTGGAAACACCATATATTTT
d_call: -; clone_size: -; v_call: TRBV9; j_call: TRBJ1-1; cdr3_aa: CATRRLSQNTEAFF; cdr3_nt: TGTGCCACAAGGCGGCTCAGTCAGAACACTGAAGCTTTCTTT
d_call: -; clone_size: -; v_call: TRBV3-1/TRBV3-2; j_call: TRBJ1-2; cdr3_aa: CASSQDASYGYTF; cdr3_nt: TGTGCCAGCAGCCAAGATGCCAGCTATGGCTACACCTTC
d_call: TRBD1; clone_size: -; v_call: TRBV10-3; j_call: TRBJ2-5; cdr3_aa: CAIRRTQGASETQYF; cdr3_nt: TGTGCCATCAGGAGGACACAGGGGGCTTCGGAGACCCAGTACTTC
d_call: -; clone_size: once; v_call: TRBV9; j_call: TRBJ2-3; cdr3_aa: CASSVAGRTDTQYF; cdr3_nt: TGTGCCAGCAGCGTAGCGGGGAGGACAGATACGCAGTATTTT
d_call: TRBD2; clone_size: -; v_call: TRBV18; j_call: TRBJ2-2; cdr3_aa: CASSPGLAMTGELFF; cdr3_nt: TGTGCCAGCTCACCGGGACTAGCAATGACCGGGGAGCTGTTTTTT
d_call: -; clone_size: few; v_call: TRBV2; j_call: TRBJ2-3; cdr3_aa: CASSPPVNTDTQYF; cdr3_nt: TGTGCCAGCAGCCCCCCGGTTAATACAGATACGCAGTATTTT
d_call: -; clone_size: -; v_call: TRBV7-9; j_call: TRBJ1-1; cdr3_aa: CASSLQVVNTEAFF; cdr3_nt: TGTGCCAGCAGCCTCCAGGTAGTGAACACTGAAGCTTTCTTT
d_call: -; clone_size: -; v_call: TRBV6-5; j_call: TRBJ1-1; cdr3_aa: CASCEPGLNTEAFF; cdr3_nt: TGTGCCAGCTGCGAGCCAGGCCTGAACACTGAAGCTTTCTTT
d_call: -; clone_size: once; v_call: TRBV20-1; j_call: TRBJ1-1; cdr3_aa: CSASTGLGTEAFF; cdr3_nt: TGCAGTGCTAGTACAGGGTTAGGTACTGAAGCTTTCTTT
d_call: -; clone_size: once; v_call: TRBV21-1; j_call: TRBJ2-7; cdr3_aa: CASSKCWPSGGSTYEQYF; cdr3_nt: TGTGCCAGCAGCAAATGTTGGCCTAGCGGGGGGTCGACCTACGAGCAGTACTTC
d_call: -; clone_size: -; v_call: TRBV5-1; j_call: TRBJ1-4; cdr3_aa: CASSLAASNEKLFF; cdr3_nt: TGCGCCAGCAGCTTGGCCGCGTCTAATGAAAAACTGTTTTTT
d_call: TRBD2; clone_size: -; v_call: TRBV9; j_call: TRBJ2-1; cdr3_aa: CASSVTGLAGSRSAYNEQFF; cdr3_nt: TGTGCCAGCAGCGTAACAGGACTAGCGGGGTCCCGGTCCGCCTACAATGAGCAGTTCTTC
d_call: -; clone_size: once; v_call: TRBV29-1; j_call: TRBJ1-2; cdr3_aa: CSVTGDRYGYTF; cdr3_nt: TGCAGCGTTACGGGGGACCGGTATGGCTACACCTTC
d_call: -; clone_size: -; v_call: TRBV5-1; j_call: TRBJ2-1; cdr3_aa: CASSSGGGGYNEQFF; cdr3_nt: TGCGCCAGCAGCTCTGGGGGCGGGGGTTACAATGAGCAGTTCTTC
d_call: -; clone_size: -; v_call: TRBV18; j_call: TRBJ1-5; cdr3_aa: CASSPAGYSNQPQHF; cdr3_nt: TGTGCCAGCTCACCCGCGGGATATAGCAATCAGCCCCAGCATTTT
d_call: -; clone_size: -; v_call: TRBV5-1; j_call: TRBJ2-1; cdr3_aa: CASSLVGGEYEQFF; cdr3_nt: TGCGCCAGCAGCTTGGTAGGTGGGGAGTATGAGCAGTTCTTC
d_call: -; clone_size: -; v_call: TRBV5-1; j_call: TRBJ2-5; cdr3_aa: CASSLDGGDGTQYF; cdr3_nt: TGCGCCAGCAGCTTGGACGGGGGAGACGGGACCCAGTACTTC
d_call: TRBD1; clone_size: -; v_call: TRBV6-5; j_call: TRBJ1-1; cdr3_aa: CAFWRGRMDTEAFF; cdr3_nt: TGTGCCTTCTGGAGGGGGCGAATGGACACTGAAGCTTTCTTT
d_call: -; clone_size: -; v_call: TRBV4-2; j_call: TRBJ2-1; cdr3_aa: CASSRGGGVEQFF; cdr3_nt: TGTGCCAGCAGCCGTGGAGGGGGCGTTGAGCAGTTCTTC
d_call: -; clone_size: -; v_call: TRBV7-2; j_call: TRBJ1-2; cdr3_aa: CASSPRVVGRGGGYTF; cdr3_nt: TGTGCCAGCAGCCCTAGGGTAGTGGGCAGGGGTGGGGGCTACACCTTC
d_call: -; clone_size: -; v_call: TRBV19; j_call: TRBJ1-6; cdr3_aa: CASSPHIGNSPLHF; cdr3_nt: TGTGCCAGTAGTCCCCACATCGGGAATTCACCCCTCCACTTT
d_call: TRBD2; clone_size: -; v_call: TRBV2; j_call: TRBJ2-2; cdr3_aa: CASRLGTSGGYGELFF; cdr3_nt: TGTGCCAGCAGACTCGGGACTAGCGGGGGATACGGGGAGCTGTTTTTT
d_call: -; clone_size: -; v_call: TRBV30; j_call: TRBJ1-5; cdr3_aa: CAWSDGLPSSPQHF; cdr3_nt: TGTGCCTGGAGTGATGGCCTTCCCTCGTCGCCCCAGCATTTT
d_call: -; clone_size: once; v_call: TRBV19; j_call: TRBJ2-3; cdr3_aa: CASRKQDLLTDTQYF; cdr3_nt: TGTGCCAGTAGGAAACAGGATCTTCTTACAGATACGCAGTATTTT
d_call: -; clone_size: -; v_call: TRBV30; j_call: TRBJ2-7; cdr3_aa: CAWSRTDSAGYEQYF; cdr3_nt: TGTGCCTGGAGTCGAACAGACTCGGCGGGTTACGAGCAGTACTTC
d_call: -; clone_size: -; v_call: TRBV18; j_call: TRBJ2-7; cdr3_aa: CASSPPNRLYEQYF; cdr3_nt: TGTGCCAGCTCACCACCGAACAGACTATACGAGCAGTACTTC
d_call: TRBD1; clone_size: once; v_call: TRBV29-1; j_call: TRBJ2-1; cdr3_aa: CSVLDRASYNEQFF; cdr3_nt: TGCAGCGTCCTAGACAGGGCATCCTACAATGAGCAGTTCTTC
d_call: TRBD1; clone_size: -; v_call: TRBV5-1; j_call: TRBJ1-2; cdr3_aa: CASSLGTGWGTNYGYTF; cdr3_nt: TGCGCCAGCAGCTTGGGGACAGGTTGGGGGACTAACTATGGCTACACCTTC
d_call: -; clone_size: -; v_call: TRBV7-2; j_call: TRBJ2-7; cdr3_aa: CASSLRTSPPYEQYF; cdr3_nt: TGTGCCAGCAGCTTAAGAACATCACCTCCCTACGAGCAGTACTTC
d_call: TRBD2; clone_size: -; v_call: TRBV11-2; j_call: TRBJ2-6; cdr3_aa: CASSWGLAGPNSGANVLTF; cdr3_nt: TGTGCCAGCAGCTGGGGACTAGCGGGGCCTAACTCTGGGGCCAACGTCCTGACTTTC
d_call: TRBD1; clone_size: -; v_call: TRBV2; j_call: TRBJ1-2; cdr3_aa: CASSEKGQGASGYTF; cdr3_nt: TGTGCCAGCAGTGAAAAGGGACAGGGGGCTAGTGGCTACACCTTC
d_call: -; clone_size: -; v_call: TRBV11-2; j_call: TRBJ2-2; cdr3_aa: CASSLRLVSTGELFF; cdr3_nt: TGTGCCAGCAGCTTGAGACTAGTAAGCACCGGGGAGCTGTTTTTT
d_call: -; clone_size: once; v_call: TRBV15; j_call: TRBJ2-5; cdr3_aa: CATNRRDQETQYF; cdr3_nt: TGTGCCACCAATCGCAGGGACCAAGAGACCCAGTACTTC
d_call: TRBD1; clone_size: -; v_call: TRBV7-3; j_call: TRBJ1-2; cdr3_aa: CASSSSGGTGYTF; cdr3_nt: TGTGCCAGCAGCTCGTCAGGGGGCACTGGCTACACCTTC
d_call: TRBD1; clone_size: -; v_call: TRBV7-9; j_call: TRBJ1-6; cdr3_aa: CASGRTGGISPLHF; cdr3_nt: TGTGCCAGCGGCAGGACAGGGGGCATTTCACCCCTCCACTTT
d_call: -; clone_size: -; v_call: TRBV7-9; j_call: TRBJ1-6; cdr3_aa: CASSLRGGDAGSPLHF; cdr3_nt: TGTGCCAGCAGCTTAAGGGGGGGCGATGCTGGTTCACCCCTCCACTTT
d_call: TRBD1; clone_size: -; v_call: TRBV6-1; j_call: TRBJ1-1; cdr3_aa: CASSERDREGREAFF; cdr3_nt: TGTGCCAGCAGTGAACGGGACAGGGAAGGGAGGGAAGCTTTCTTT
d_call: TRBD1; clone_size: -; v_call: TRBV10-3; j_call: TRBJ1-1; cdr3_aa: CAISESQGAAFF; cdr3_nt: TGTGCCATCAGTGAGTCGCAGGGGGCGGCTTTCTTT
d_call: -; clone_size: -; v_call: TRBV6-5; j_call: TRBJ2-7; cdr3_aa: CASSLSGHRDYEQYF; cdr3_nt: TGTGCCAGCAGTTTGTCGGGACATAGAGACTACGAGCAGTACTTC
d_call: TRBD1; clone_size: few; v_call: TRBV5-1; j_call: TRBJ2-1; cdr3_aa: CASSLGQGVYNEQFF; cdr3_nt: TGCGCCAGCAGCCTAGGACAGGGCGTTTACAATGAGCAGTTCTTC
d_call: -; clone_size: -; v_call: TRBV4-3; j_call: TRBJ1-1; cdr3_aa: CASSQAAGSMNTEAFF; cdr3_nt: TGCGCCAGCAGCCAAGCGGCAGGAAGCATGAACACTGAAGCTTTCTTT
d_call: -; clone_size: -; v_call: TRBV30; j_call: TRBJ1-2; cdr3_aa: CAWSVKGRAYYGYTF; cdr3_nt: TGTGCCTGGAGTGTAAAGGGCAGGGCCTACTATGGCTACACCTTC
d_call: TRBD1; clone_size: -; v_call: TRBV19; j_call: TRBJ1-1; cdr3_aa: CASSIGRGEAFF; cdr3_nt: TGTGCCAGTAGTATTGGCAGGGGGGAAGCTTTCTTT
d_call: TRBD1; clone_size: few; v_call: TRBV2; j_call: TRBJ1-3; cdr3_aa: CASSEGTAYSFSGNTIYF; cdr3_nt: TGTGCCAGCAGTGAGGGGACAGCATATTCTTTCTCTGGAAACACCATATATTTT
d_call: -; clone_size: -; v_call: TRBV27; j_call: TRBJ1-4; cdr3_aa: CATRGSGKLFF; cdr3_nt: TGTGCCACCCGGGGGAGTGGAAAACTGTTTTTT